This T cell receptor beta chain came from a study of patients and donors after allogeneic stem cell transplantation. CDR3 length: 13 residues. From germline, CDR1 is MGHDK and CDR2 SYGVNS. With 6 bases clipped from V and 1 base from J, the junction kept 0 bases outside the gene matches. TCRdb independently ran MiXCR on the RT-PCR reads; one entry per CDR3 protein. Found here are fewer than 200,000 distinct CDR3 sequences, around 30% of them singletons; the top ten hold around 3%. This clonotype was picked up a small number of times. Sequences were obtained from blood, either unsorted or a sorted T cell fraction (not recorded which). The V call is TRBV25-1, the J call TRBJ2-5; 9 nucleotides line up with TRBD2. The source of this sequence is a human donor who was either an allogeneic HSCT recipient or a stem cell or donor lymphocyte infusion donor (not recorded which). It is not recorded whose cells these are; they may come from a transplant donor. CDR3 sequence (DNA): TGTGCCAGCAGACTAGCGGGCCAAGAGACCCAGTACTTC. This translates into CASRLAGQETQYF.